Only a few counts were recorded for the clone carrying this T cell receptor (beta chain). The antigen remains undetermined. V trimming: 2 bases; J trimming: 5 bases; junction bases outside the gene matches: 6. The CDR3 spans 15 residues. cDNA carried unique molecular identifiers, and a universal primer site was added by template switching. TCRdb itself ran the 5' RACE reads through MiXCR, one entry per CDR3 protein. The data contain more than 1.5 million distinct CDR3 sequences, around 29% of them singletons. The sample belongs to a study of identical twins. Findings and limits, study-wide: The models systematically underestimated how much out-of-frame TCR alpha was shared in monozygotic twins. A lower insertion count was a feature of abundant cord blood beta clonotypes, with no such feature in memory repertoires.

Sequenced sample: cord blood. The receptor comes from a newborn girl in good health. The chain links TRBV12-3 or TRBV12-4 to TRBJ1-5, with 7 bases identical to TRBD1. CDR3 nucleotide sequence: TGTGCCAGCAGTTTATTTGCCAGGGGGGATCAGCCCCAGCATTTT. Encoded protein: CASSLFARGDQPQHF.